This section outlines one TCR beta chain sequence together with its context. This clone was counted a single time. Its antigen remains undetermined. The record has no base qualities; no much larger clone is one base away. The sample originates from a study of graft-versus-host responses after intestinal transplantation (TCRdb year 2021). The study in broad terms: Recipients received multivisceral, liver-intestinal, or isolated intestinal transplants. Every recipient was given anti-thymocyte globulin induction, followed by around three years of maintenance tacrolimus and steroids. After intestinal transplantation, graft-versus-host and host-versus-graft alloreactive T cell clones were followed in the graft, circulation and bone marrow using bulk TCR-beta CDR3 sequencing. To identify alloreactive clones, pre-transplant mixed lymphocyte reaction products were sequenced and compared with unstimulated pre-transplant donor and recipient T cells. The cohort enrolled fewer than 25 intestinal transplant recipients including one retransplant, and 3 patients lacking pretransplant specimens were excluded. Donor T cell macrochimerism was defined as a peak of at least 4% donor T cells among recipient peripheral blood mononuclear cells. Instead of going to the commercial service, samples from a few later patients were sequenced in-house on an Illumina MiSeq and processed with MiXCR.

The study at large found these results: Patients with donor T cell macrochimerism had high GvH to HvG T cell clonal ratios in their allografts. The conclusions were limited by the relatively low number and heterogeneity of the intestinal transplant patients. Peak levels of circulating GvH clones were associated with declines in HvG clones early after transplant. GvH clones turned up in recipient bone marrow, with some appearing earlier in ileal mucosa or blood, a pattern consistent with an intestinal mucosal origin.

Library creation used the immunoSEQ multiplex PCR assay. In most patients, genomic DNA was isolated using the Qiagen DNeasy Blood and Tissue Kit and sent frozen to Adaptive Biotechnologies for TCR sequencing. For most patients, genomic DNA was subjected to high-throughput TCR-beta CDR3 sequencing by Adaptive Biotechnologies. The paper's processing steps were these. TCR sequencing data for around 19 patients were retrieved from Adaptive's ImmunoSEQ software; three other patients were processed with MiXCR and VDJtools. CD4 versus CD8 sorting errors were corrected by removing sequences found in both subsets at a frequency ratio below 5:1. Because the origin of CDR3 nucleotide sequences shared between donor and recipient could not be assigned, those sequences were removed. Alloreactive clones required at least 2-fold expansion over unstimulated cells and minimum CFSE-low frequency of 0.002% (template counts) or 0.001% (read counts). Mappable clones were those detected in sequenced pre-transplant spleen, lymph node, or MLR CFSE-low populations of the donor or recipient. Cumulative frequency of alloreactive clones was calculated as a percentage of all sequences weighted by copy number. Drawn from immuneACCESS, this table holds only the in-frame rearrangements with V and J called that TCRdb kept. Clones are partly lost; checked studies trace under half to an unresolved V gene and leave the rest unexplained. Clone size and V and J calls were adopted from that table, with D and trimming inferred from the DNA. The sample table lists 65,000 to 100,000 clones, 85% to 95% of them with a count of one. The ten largest clones represent around 0.36% of the sample.

The germline V gene specifies MNHEY as CDR1 and SVGAGI as CDR2. V ends up 2 bases short and J 2 bases short, with an unmatched junction base count of 1. Taken from cysteine to phenylalanine, the CDR3 has 15 residues. Only the CDR3 region is kept as DNA, spanning 45 bases read in frame from base 1. The time point label of this sample denotes: cells obtained before transplantation from donor or recipient. CD3+CD4+ and CD3+CD8+ populations were FACS-sorted from unstimulated pre-transplant donor and recipient cells taken from spleen or lymph nodes. This receptor was obtained from a human donor who was the organ donor for an intestinal transplant. This receptor chain uses TRBV6-5 and TRBJ2-3, with TRBD2 matching 10 junction bases. This sample comprised unstimulated CD8+ T cells sorted from spleen or lymph node cells, obtained before transplant. CDR3 protein: CASSYLAGDTDTQYF. The DNA reads as follows: TGTGCCAGCAGTTACCTAGCGGGGGACACAGATACGCAGTATTTT.